The sequence of this T cell receptor (beta chain) was determined in a study of Ad26.COV2.S vaccination and SARS-CoV-2 variants. Study context: Intramuscularly, Ad26.COV2.S was given either once or twice, 56 days apart.

V lost 1 base, J lost 3 bases, and 13 bases lay in between. This CDR3 region has 15 residues. Germline loops: CDR1 SGHAT, CDR2 FQNNGV. Treatment here: some 20 received Ad26.COV2.S at low or high dose, single or two shots; 5 received placebo; per-sample allocation not given. Repertoires come from day 63 after the first vaccine or placebo injection. Wuhan-strain SARS-CoV-2 spike was expressed by the Ad26 vector that made up the vaccine. In the case of this clone: Its antigen is still unknown.

Sequencing was performed with immunoSEQ multiplex PCR; in TCRdb, only in-frame clones are kept and a portion is missing. The sample lists nearly 400,000 clones, about nine tenths occurring once. General study findings and limits: Breadth and depth estimates from TCRs may understate total T cell responses.

The chain joins TRBV11-2 to TRBJ2-7; tentatively, D is TRBD2 (6 bases). The TCR was taken from a person between 18 and 65 years old who received the Ad26.COV2.S COVID-19 vaccine or a placebo. This material consisted of peripheral blood, taken in a trial of Ad26.COV2.S vaccine versus placebo. The CDR3 region has the DNA TGTGCCAGCAGCTTAGCACGGGGGAGTGACTACGAGCAGTACTTC. Translation gives CASSLARGSDYEQYF.